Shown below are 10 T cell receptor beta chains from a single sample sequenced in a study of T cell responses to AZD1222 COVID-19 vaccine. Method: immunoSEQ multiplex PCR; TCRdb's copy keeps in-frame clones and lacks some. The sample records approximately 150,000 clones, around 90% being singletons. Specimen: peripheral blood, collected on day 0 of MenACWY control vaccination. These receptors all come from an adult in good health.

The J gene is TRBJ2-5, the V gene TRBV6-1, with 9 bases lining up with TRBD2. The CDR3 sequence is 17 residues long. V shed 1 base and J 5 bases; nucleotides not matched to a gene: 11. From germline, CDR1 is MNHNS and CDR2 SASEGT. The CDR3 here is CASSEETFSGGAETQYF. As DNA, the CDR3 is TGTGCCAGCAGTGAAGAAACATTTAGCGGGGGCGCCGAGACCCAGTACTTC.

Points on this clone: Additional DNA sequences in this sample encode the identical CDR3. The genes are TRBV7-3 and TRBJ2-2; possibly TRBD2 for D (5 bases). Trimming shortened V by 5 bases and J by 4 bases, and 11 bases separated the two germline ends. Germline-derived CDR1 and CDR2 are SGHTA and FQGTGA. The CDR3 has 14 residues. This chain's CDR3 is CASSLLAGTGELFF. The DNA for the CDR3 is TGTGCCAGCAGCCTCCTCGCGGGCACCGGGGAGCTGTTTTTT.

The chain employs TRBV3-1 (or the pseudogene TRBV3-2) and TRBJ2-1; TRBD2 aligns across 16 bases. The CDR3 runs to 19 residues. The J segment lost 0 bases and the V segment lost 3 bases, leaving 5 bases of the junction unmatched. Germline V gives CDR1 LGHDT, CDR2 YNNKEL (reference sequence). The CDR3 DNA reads TGTGCCAGCAGCCATCGCGGGACTAGCGGGAGGGCCTCCTACAATGAGCAGTTCTTC. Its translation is CASSHRGTSGRASYNEQFF.

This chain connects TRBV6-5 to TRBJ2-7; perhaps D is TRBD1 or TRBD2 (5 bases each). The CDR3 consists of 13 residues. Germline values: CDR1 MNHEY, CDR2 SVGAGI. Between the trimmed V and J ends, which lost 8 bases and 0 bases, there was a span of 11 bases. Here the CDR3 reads CASGDVISYEQYF. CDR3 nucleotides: TGTGCCAGCGGGGACGTGATCTCCTACGAGCAGTACTTC.

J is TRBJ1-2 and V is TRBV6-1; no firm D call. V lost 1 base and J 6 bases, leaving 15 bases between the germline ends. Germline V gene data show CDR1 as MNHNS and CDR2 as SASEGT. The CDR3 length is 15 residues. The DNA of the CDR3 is TGTGCCAGCAGTGAAGGGCCGTTGGGGAGGGATGGCTACACCTTC. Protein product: CASSEGPLGRDGYTF.

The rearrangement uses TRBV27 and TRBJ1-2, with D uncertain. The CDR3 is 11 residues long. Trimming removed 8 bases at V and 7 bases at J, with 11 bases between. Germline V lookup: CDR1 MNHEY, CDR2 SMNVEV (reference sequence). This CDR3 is CASFGSGGYTF. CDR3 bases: TGTGCCAGCTTTGGGAGTGGTGGCTACACCTTC.

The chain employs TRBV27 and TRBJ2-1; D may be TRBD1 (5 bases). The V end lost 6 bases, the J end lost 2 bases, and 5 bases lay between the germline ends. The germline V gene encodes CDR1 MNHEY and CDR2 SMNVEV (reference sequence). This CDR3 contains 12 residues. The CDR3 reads CASRTAYNEQFF. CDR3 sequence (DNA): TGTGCCAGCAGGACAGCCTACAATGAGCAGTTCTTC.

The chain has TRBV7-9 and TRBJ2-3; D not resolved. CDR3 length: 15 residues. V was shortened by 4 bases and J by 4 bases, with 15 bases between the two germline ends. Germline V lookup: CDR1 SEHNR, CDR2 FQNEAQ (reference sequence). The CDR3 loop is CASSSPFKSPDTQYF. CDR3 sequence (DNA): TGTGCCAGCAGCTCCCCCTTTAAATCCCCAGATACGCAGTATTTT.

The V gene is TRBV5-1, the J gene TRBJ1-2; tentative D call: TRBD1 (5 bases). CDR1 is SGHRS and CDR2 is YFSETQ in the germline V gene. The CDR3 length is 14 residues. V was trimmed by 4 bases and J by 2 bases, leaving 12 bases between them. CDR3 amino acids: CASSRDGANYGYTF. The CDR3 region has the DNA TGCGCCAGCAGCCGGGACGGAGCAAACTATGGCTACACCTTC. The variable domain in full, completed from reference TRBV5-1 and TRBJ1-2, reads KAGVTQTPRYLIKTRGQQVTLSCSPISGHRSVSWYQQTPGQGLQFLFEYFSETQRNKGNFPGRFSGRQFSNSRSEMNVSTLELGDSALYLCASSRDGANYGYTFGSGTRLTVV.

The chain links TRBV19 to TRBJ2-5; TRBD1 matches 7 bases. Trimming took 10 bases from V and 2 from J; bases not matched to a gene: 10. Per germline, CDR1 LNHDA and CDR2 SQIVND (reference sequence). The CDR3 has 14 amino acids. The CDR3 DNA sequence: TGTGCCACCCGACAGGGTCCCCAACAAGAGACCCAGTACTTC. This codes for CATRQGPQQETQYF.